These 17 T cell receptor beta chains were sequenced from one sample in a study of blood T cell repertoires in COVID-19. Method: immunoSEQ multiplex PCR; TCRdb's copy keeps in-frame clones and lacks some. The data contain some 250,000 clones, around 87% of them singletons. What was sequenced was peripheral blood. All receptors derive from a man aged 55 to 69 who had recovered from COVID-19.

Notes on this clone: The germline gene is not matched at one end of the junction; a read error may be the cause. The chain is built from TRBV19 and TRBJ1-6; 7 nucleotides match TRBD1. In germline, CDR1 is LNHDA, CDR2 SQIVND (reference sequence). The CDR3 covers 14 residues. The CDR3 is CASRIGQELSPLHF. The CDR3 nucleotides read TGTGCCAGTAGAATAGGACAGGAATTATCACCCCTCCACTTT.

This chain joins TRBV11-2 and TRBJ1-5, with 8 bases aligning to TRBD1. This CDR3 has 15 amino acids. J lost 7 bases, V lost 2 bases, and 7 bases had no gene match. The germline V gene has CDR1 SGHAT and CDR2 FQNNGV. CDR3 region: CASSLWSGGWQPQHF. CDR3 DNA sequence: TGTGCCAGCAGCTTATGGTCAGGGGGCTGGCAGCCCCAGCATTTT.

The chain employs TRBV6-5 and TRBJ1-2; a weak D match, TRBD1 (6 bases). CDR1 is MNHEY, CDR2 SVGAGI, per germline. V shed 5 bases and J shed 4 bases, with 14 bases lying between them. This CDR3 is 14 amino acids long. In DNA form, the CDR3 reads TGTGCCAGCAGTCGTCAGGGGCGCGTCTATGGCTACACCTTC. Amino acids: CASSRQGRVYGYTF.

The rearrangement uses TRBV7-8 and TRBJ2-6; TRBD1 aligns across 11 bases. Unmatched junction bases numbered 6, after V lost 5 bases and J lost 3 bases. The germline gives CDR1 SGHVS, CDR2 FQNEAQ. CDR3 size: 17 residues. CDR3 DNA: TGTGCCAGCAGCCACCAGGGACAGGGGGTTGGGGCCAACGTCCTGACTTTC. The encoded protein is CASSHQGQGVGANVLTF.

The chain uses TRBV11-3 and TRBJ2-5; D remains ambiguous. The CDR3 loop spans 13 amino acids. Trimming left V 3 bases short and J 2 bases short, with 7 bases between. Germline V gene data show CDR1 as SGHNT and CDR2 as YENEEA. CDR3 region: CASSFNLQETQYF. CDR3 coding DNA: TGTGCCAGCAGCTTTAATTTACAAGAGACCCAGTACTTC.

This clone was seen more than once but under ten times. The chain links TRBV5-1 to TRBJ2-1, with 13 positions matching TRBD2. The CDR3 has 17 amino acids. Unmatched junction bases numbered 8, after V lost 0 bases and J lost 8 bases. Looked up from germline, CDR1 is SGHRS and CDR2 is YFSETQ. The CDR3 DNA reads as TGCGCCAGCAGCTTGGGACTAGCGGGGGGCGTGGGCTATGAGCAGTTCTTC. Its protein product is CASSLGLAGGVGYEQFF. The whole variable domain, filled in from reference TRBV5-1 and TRBJ2-1, reads KAGVTQTPRYLIKTRGQQVTLSCSPISGHRSVSWYQQTPGQGLQFLFEYFSETQRNKGNFPGRFSGRQFSNSRSEMNVSTLELGDSALYLCASSLGLAGGVGYEQFFGPGTRLTVL.

The V gene is TRBV19, the J gene TRBJ1-6; 9 bases are shared with TRBD1. The CDR3 contains 14 residues. The J segment lost 10 bases and the V segment lost 6 bases, leaving 7 bases of the junction unmatched. Germline loops: CDR1 LNHDA, CDR2 SQIVND (reference sequence). The CDR3: CASSLQGAISPLHF. As DNA, the CDR3 is TGTGCCAGTAGCCTACAGGGGGCTATCTCACCCCTCCACTTT.

In regard to this clone: Other DNA sequences in this sample translate to the same CDR3. V and J are TRBV6-5 and TRBJ2-2, with D possibly TRBD1 on 5 matching bases. The V gene lost 2 bases and the J gene lost 7 bases, with 14 bases spanning the gap. The CDR3 has 15 amino acids. Germline V gene sequence: CDR1 MNHEY, CDR2 SVGAGI. Here the CDR3 reads CASSYGAGMGGELFF. CDR3 nucleotide sequence: TGTGCCAGCAGTTACGGGGCAGGGATGGGCGGGGAGCTGTTTTTT.

This chain connects TRBV19 to TRBJ1-3, with 10 bases that match TRBD1. The V segment lost 9 bases and the J segment 2 bases; nucleotides outside the gene matches: 13. CDR3 length equals 17 residues. Germline V gene lookup returns CDR1 LNHDA and CDR2 SQIVND (reference sequence). CDR3 residues: CASKPGQGYYAGNTIYF. In DNA, the CDR3 is TGTGCCAGCAAGCCGGGACAGGGGTATTATGCTGGAAACACCATATATTTT.

In nucleotides, the CDR3 is TGTGCCAGTAGTATTAACCTCCCCACGGGACTAGGAGCTTTCTTT. Protein product: CASSINLPTGLGAFF. This sequence joins TRBV19 and TRBJ1-1; the D gene is possibly TRBD1 (5 bases). Trimming took 3 bases from V and 10 from J, leaving 21 bases between them. The CDR3 has 15 residues. Per the germline V gene, CDR1 is LNHDA and CDR2 is SQIVND (reference sequence).

This chain connects TRBV19 to TRBJ2-1, with 10 bases identical to TRBD2. Germline CDR1 and CDR2: LNHDA and SQIVND (reference sequence). The CDR3 sequence is 16 residues long. Trimming at V came to 6 bases and at J to 2 bases, leaving 7 bases not matched to a gene. DNA of the CDR3: TGTGCCAGTAGCTACAAGCGGGGGGGCCCCTACAATGAGCAGTTCTTC. As protein: CASSYKRGGPYNEQFF. Using reference TRBV19 and TRBJ2-1 for the parts outside the CDR3, the full variable domain is DGGITQSPKYLFRKEGQNVTLSCEQNLNHDAMYWYRQDPGQGLRLIYYSQIVNDFQKGDIAEGYSVSREKKESFPLTVTSAQKNPTAFYLCASSYKRGGPYNEQFFGPGTRLTVL.

V and J are TRBV30 and TRBJ1-1; D may be TRBD1 (5 bases). Germline CDR1 GTSNPN, CDR2 SVGIG (reference sequence). V lost 3 bases and J 0 bases, leaving 11 bases between the germline ends. The CDR3 loop spans 14 amino acids. CDR3 residues: CAWRAKGMNTEAFF. The DNA of the CDR3 is TGTGCCTGGAGGGCCAAGGGGATGAACACTGAAGCTTTCTTT.

J is TRBJ2-7 and V is TRBV5-5; a weak D match, TRBD1 (6 bases). The CDR3 runs to 14 residues. V was clipped by 3 bases and J by 2 bases, with 12 bases between them. Germline-derived CDR1 and CDR2 are SGHKS and YYEKEE (reference sequence). CDR3 DNA: TGTGCCAGCAGCTGGGACACGGCAACCTACGAGCAGTACGTC. Its protein is CASSWDTATYEQYV.

The V and J genes are TRBV7-2 and TRBJ2-2; D might be TRBD2 (7 bases). Germline V lookup: CDR1 SGHTA, CDR2 FQGNSA. The ends were cut back, 3 bases at V and 6 bases at J, with 11 bases in the middle. The CDR3 sequence is 14 residues long. Here the CDR3 DNA reads TGTGCCAGCAGCTTGAGGGGGGGCGCCGGGGAGCTGTTTTTT. Translated, it gives CASSLRGGAGELFF.

This chain links TRBV19 with TRBJ2-5, with TRBD1 as a possible D gene (5 bases). This CDR3 is 15 amino acids long. The V end was cut by 8 bases, the J end by 5 bases, with 21 bases between. The germline V gene has CDR1 LNHDA and CDR2 SQIVND (reference sequence). The CDR3 protein is CASSPRGRDGETQYF. In DNA, the CDR3 is TGTGCCAGTTCCCCTAGGGGCAGGGATGGTGAGACCCAGTACTTC. The whole variable domain, filled in from reference TRBV19 and TRBJ2-5, reads DGGITQSPKYLFRKEGQNVTLSCEQNLNHDAMYWYRQDPGQGLRLIYYSQIVNDFQKGDIAEGYSVSREKKESFPLTVTSAQKNPTAFYLCASSPRGRDGETQYFGPGTRLLVL.

The V and J genes are TRBV2 and TRBJ1-4; perhaps TRBD1 as D (5 bases). The CDR3 is 15 amino acids. Between the trimmed V and J ends, which lost 7 bases and 7 bases, there was a span of 19 bases. Germline CDR1 is SNHLY and CDR2 is FYNNEI. The CDR3 protein is CASTTRARAFEKLFF. CDR3 sequence (DNA): TGTGCCAGCACCACTCGGGCCAGGGCGTTTGAAAAACTGTTTTTT. Combining the CDR3 with reference TRBV2 and TRBJ1-4 gives the whole variable domain EPEVTQTPSHQVTQMGQEVILRCVPISNHLYFYWYRQILGQKVEFLVSFYNNEISEKSEIFDDQFSVERPDGSNFTLKIRSTKLEDSAMYFCASTTRARAFEKLFFGSGTQLSVL.

The chain recombines TRBV5-1 with TRBJ2-1, with 8 bases lining up with TRBD1. V lost 4 bases to trimming and J lost 1 base; unmatched junction nucleotides: 7. There are 16 residues in the CDR3. Germline V gene lookup returns CDR1 SGHRS and CDR2 YFSETQ. The CDR3 sequence: CASSPQGQASYNEQFF. In nucleotides, the CDR3 is TGCGCCAGCAGCCCCCAGGGACAGGCGTCCTACAATGAGCAGTTCTTC.